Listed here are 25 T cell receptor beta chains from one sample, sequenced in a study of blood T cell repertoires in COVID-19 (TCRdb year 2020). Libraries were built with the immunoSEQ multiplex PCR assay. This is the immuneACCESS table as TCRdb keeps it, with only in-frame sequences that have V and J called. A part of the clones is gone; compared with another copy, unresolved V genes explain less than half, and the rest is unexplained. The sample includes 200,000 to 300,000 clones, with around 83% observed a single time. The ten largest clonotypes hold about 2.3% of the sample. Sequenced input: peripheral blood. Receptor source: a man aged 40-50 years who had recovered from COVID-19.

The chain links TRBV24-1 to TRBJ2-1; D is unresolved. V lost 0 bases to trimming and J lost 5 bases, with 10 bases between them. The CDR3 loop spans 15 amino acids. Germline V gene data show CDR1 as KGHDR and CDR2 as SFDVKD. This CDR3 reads CATSDLRSPHNEQFF. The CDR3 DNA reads TGTGCCACCAGTGATTTGCGGAGTCCTCACAATGAGCAGTTCTTC.

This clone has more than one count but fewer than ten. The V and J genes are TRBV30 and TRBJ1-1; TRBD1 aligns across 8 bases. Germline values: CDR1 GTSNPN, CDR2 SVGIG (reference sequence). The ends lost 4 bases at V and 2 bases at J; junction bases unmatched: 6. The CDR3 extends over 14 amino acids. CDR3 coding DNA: TGTGCCTGGAACATGGGACAGGTAAACACTGAAGCTTTCTTT. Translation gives CAWNMGQVNTEAFF. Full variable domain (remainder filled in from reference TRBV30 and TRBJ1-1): SQTIHQWPATLVQPVGSPLSLECTVEGTSNPNLYWYRQAAGRGLQLLFYSVGIGQISSEVPQNLSASRPQDRQFILSSKKLLLSDSGFYLCAWNMGQVNTEAFFGQGTRLTVV.

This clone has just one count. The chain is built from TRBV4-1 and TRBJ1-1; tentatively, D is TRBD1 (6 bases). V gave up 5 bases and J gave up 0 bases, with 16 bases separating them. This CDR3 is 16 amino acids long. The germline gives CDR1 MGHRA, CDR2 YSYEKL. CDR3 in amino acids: CASSWDITKVNTEAFF. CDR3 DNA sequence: TGCGCCAGCAGCTGGGACATCACAAAGGTGAACACTGAAGCTTTCTTT.

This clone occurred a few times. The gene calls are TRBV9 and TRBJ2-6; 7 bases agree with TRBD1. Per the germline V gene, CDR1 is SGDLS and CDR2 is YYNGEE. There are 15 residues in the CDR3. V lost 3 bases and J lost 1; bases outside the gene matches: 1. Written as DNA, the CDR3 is TGTGCCAGCAGCGCACAGGGGTCTGGGGCCAACGTCCTGACTTTC. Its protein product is CASSAQGSGANVLTF.

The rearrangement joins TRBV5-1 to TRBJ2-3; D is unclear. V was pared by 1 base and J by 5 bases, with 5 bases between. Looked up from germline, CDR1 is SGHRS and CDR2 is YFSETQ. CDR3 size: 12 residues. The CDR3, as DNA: TGCGCCAGCAGCTTGTCTTTAGATACGCAGTATTTT. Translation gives CASSLSLDTQYF.

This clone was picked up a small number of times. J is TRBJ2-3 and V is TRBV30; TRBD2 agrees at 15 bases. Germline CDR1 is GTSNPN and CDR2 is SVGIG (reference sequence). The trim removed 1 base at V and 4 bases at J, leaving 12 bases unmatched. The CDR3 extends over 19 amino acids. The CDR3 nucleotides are TGTGCCTGGAGTGCCCGCCGGACTAGCGGGAGGGGATTTGCAGATACGCAGTATTTT. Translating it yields CAWSARRTSGRGFADTQYF.

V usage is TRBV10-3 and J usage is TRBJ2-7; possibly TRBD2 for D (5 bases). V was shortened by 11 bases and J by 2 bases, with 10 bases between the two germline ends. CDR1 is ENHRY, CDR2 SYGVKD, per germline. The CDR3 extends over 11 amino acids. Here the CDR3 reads CAARAAYEQYF. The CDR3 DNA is TGTGCCGCCAGAGCGGCCTACGAGCAGTACTTC.

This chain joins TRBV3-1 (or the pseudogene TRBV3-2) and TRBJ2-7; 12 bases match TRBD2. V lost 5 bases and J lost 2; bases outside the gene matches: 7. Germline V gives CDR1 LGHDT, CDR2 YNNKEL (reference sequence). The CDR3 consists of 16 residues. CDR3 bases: TGTGCCAGCAGCGTAACACTAGCGGGGGGCGCCTACGAGCAGTACTTC. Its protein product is CASSVTLAGGAYEQYF.

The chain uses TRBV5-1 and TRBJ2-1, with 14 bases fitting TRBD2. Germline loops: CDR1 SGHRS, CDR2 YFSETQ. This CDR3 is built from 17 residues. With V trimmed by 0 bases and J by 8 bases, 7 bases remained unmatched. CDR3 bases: TGCGCCAGCAGCTTGGGACTAGCGGGAGGGCCTGGGGATGAGCAGTTCTTC. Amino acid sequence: CASSLGLAGGPGDEQFF.

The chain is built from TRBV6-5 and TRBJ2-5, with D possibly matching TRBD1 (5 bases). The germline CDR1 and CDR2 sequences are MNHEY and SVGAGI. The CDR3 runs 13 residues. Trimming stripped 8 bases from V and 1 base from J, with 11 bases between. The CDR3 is CASDATGQETQYF. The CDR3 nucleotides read TGTGCCAGCGACGCTACAGGCCAAGAGACCCAGTACTTC.

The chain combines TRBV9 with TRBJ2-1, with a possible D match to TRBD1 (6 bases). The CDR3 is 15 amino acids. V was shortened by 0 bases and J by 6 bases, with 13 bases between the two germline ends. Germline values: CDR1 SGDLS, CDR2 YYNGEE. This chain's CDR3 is CASSVGTGWTNEQFF. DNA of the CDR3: TGTGCCAGCAGCGTAGGAACAGGGTGGACCAATGAGCAGTTCTTC.

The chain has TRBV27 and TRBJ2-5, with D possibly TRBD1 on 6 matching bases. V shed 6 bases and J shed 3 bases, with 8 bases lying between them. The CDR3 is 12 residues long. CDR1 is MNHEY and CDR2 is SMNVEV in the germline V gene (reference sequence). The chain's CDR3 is CASRRTEETQYF. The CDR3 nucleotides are TGTGCCAGCAGGAGGACAGAAGAGACCCAGTACTTC.

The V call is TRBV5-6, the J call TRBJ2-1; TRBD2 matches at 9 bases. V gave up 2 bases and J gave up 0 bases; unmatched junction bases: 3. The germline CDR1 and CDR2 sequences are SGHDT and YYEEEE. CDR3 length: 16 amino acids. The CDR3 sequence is CASSLAGGFSYNEQFF. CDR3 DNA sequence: TGTGCCAGCAGCTTAGCGGGAGGCTTCTCCTACAATGAGCAGTTCTTC.

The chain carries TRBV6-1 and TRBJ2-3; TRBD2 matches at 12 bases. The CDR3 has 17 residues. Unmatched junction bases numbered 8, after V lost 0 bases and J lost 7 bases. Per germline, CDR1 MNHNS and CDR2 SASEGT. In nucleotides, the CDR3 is TGTGCCAGCAGTGAAGCATTCGCACTAGCGGGAGGAAATACGCAGTATTTT. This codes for CASSEAFALAGGNTQYF.

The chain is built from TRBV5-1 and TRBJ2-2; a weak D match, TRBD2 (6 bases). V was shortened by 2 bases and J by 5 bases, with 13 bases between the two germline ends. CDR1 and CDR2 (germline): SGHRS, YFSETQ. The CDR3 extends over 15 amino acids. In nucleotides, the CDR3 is TGCGCCAGCAGCTTTGCGGGGACCGGAACCGGGGAGCTGTTTTTT. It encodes CASSFAGTGTGELFF.

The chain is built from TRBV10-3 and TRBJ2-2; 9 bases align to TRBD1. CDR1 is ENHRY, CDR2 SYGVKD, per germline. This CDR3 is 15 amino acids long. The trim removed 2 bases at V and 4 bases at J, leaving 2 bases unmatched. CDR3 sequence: CAISERQGGTGELFF. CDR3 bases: TGTGCCATCAGTGAGAGACAGGGGGGCACCGGGGAGCTGTTTTTT.

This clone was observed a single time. The CDR3, as DNA: TGTGCCAGCAGCTCACGACAGGGTCAGGGCTACGAGCAGTACTTC. Protein: CASSSRQGQGYEQYF. The rearrangement links TRBV11-3 to TRBJ2-7; 7 bases map to TRBD1. The ends lost 4 bases at V and 3 bases at J; junction bases unmatched: 9. The CDR3 loop spans 15 amino acids. Per germline, CDR1 SGHNT and CDR2 YENEEA.

This CDR3 is CASSTGQGGTDTQYF. The CDR3, as DNA: TGTGCCAGCAGTACGGGACAGGGTGGAACAGATACGCAGTATTTT. The chain uses TRBV6-4 and TRBJ2-3, with TRBD1 matching over 9 bases. CDR1 and CDR2 (germline): MRHNA, SNTAGT. The V gene end was trimmed by 5 bases and the J gene end by 3 bases; junction bases not matched to a gene: 6. The CDR3 totals 15 residues.

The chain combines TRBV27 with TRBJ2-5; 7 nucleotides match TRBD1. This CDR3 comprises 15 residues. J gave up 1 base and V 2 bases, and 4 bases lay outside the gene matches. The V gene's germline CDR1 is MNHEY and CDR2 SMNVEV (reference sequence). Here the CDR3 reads CASSLLWTGQETQYF. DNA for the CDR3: TGTGCCAGCAGTTTACTCTGGACAGGCCAAGAGACCCAGTACTTC.

The chain's CDR3 is CSVETGTNYGYTF. CDR3 nucleotide sequence: TGCAGCGTAGAGACAGGGACCAACTATGGCTACACCTTC. The chain links TRBV29-1 to TRBJ1-2, with 7 positions matching TRBD1. This CDR3 is built from 13 residues. Germline V lookup: CDR1 SQVTM, CDR2 ANQGSEA. V was pared by 6 bases and J by 2 bases, with 6 bases of the junction left unmatched.

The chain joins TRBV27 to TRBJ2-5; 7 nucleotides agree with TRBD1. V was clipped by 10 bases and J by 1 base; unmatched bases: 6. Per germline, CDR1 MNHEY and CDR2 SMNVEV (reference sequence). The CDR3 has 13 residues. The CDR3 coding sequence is TGTGCCACCGGACAGGACATCCAAGAGACCCAGTACTTC. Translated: CATGQDIQETQYF.

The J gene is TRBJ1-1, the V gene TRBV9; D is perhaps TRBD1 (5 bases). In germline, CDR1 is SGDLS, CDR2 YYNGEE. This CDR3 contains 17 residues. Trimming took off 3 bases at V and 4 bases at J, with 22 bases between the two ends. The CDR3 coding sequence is TGTGCCAGCAGCGCGGCCTCCGGGAGGGGAAGAGGCACTGAAGCTTTCTTT. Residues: CASSAASGRGRGTEAFF.

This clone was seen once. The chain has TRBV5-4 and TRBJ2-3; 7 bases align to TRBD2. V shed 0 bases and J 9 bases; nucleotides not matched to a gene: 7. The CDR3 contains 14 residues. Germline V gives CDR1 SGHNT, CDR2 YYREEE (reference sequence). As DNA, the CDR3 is TGTGCCAGCAGCTTGGCGCATCAGCGGGACACGCAGTATTTT. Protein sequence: CASSLAHQRDTQYF.

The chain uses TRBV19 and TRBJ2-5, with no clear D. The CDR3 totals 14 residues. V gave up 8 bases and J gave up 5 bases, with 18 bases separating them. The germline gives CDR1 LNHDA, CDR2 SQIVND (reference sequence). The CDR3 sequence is CASSNRPVVETQYF. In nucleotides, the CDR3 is TGTGCCAGTTCAAACAGACCAGTTGTCGAGACCCAGTACTTC.

CDR3 sequence: CASSYSMRDGNSPLHF. CDR3 in DNA: TGTGCCAGCAGTTACTCGATGCGGGACGGTAATTCACCCCTCCACTTT. The chain employs TRBV6-5 and TRBJ1-6; maybe TRBD1 (5 bases). The CDR3 totals 16 residues. CDR1 is MNHEY, CDR2 SVGAGI, per germline. V lost 0 bases, J lost 6 bases, and 12 bases lay in between.